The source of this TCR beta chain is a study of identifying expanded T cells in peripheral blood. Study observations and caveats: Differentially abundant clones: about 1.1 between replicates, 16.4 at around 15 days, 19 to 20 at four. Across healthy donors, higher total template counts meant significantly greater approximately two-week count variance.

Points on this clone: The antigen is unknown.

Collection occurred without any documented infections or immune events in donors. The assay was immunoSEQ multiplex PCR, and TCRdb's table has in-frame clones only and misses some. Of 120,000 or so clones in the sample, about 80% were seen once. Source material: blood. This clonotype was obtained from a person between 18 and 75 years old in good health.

CDR3 DNA: TGTGCCAGCAGCCGCGGGGACAGGGCGTACGGCTACACCTTC. It is translated as CASSRGDRAYGYTF. The V call is TRBV28, the J call TRBJ1-2; 9 bases fit TRBD1. With 6 bases clipped from V and 8 bases from J, the junction kept 10 bases outside the gene matches. This CDR3 is built from 14 residues. The germline CDR1 and CDR2 sequences are MDHEN and SYDVKM.